This is a list of T cell receptor beta chains from one sample in a study of shared clonotypes between healthy human individuals. Measured with immunoSEQ multiplex PCR; TCRdb has only the in-frame clones, and not every one. The table includes hundreds of thousands of clones, 98% detected once. Sequenced: naive CD8+ T cells sorted from blood. These TCRs come from a man aged 30 to 39 in good health. Each CDR3 is given with its conserved first and last residue. A D gene is named only where the DNA matches it firmly. Clone size is given for some rows only: seen once, a few or many times, or a class if the clone is expanded.

>.|TRBD1|TRBV7-6|TRBJ1-5
CASSLDAGGQPQHF
TGTGCCAGCAGCTTAGATGCAGGGGGTCAGCCCCAGCATTTT
>.|.|TRBV14|TRBJ2-7
CASRPTDTYEQYF
TGTGCCAGCAGACCCACAGACACCTACGAGCAGTACTTC
>.|.|TRBV7-9|TRBJ1-4
CASSLGLGGTNEKLFF
TGTGCCAGCAGCTTAGGTCTGGGGGGCACTAATGAAAAACTGTTTTTT
>.|.|TRBV6-5|TRBJ1-2
CASTPGTVWGYTF
TGTGCCAGCACCCCCGGAACGGTATGGGGCTACACCTTC
>.|.|TRBV5-6|TRBJ2-7
CASSSRGASNYEQYF
TGTGCCAGCAGTAGCAGGGGGGCCTCAAACTACGAGCAGTACTTC
>.|TRBD2|TRBV15|TRBJ2-1
CATSRTRTSGSYNEQFF
TGTGCCACCAGCAGAACCCGAACTAGCGGGAGCTACAATGAGCAGTTCTTC
>.|.|TRBV6-6|TRBJ2-1
CASSPMDIFNEQFF
TGTGCCAGCAGTCCCATGGACATATTCAATGAGCAGTTCTTC
>once|.|TRBV5-1|TRBJ1-2
CASSLSANYGYTF
TGCGCCAGCAGCCTGAGTGCTAACTATGGCTACACCTTC
>.|TRBD1|TRBV27|TRBJ1-2
CASSPAGQGLYGYTF
TGTGCCAGCAGTCCCGCGGGACAGGGCCTCTATGGCTACACCTTC
>.|TRBD2|TRBV7-9|TRBJ2-2
CASSFRDYGTGELFF
TGTGCCAGCAGCTTCCGGGACTACGGCACCGGGGAGCTGTTTTTT
>.|TRBD1|TRBV5-1|TRBJ2-1
CASSFYGSQGAYNEQFF
TGCGCCAGCAGCTTTTATGGCTCTCAGGGGGCCTACAATGAGCAGTTCTTC
>.|.|TRBV28|TRBJ2-1
CASGEFDEQFF
TGTGCCAGCGGAGAGTTCGATGAGCAGTTCTTC
>.|.|TRBV7-6|TRBJ2-7
CASSLAGKPNYEQYF
TGTGCCAGCAGCTTAGCGGGGAAGCCGAACTACGAGCAGTACTTC
>.|.|TRBV5-1|TRBJ2-3
CASSPIYRDNTDTQYF
TGCGCCAGCAGTCCTATTTACAGGGATAACACAGATACGCAGTATTTT
>.|TRBD2|TRBV29-1|TRBJ2-3
CSVVSGRDFPYTQYF
TGCAGCGTTGTTAGTGGGAGGGACTTCCCCTATACGCAGTATTTT
>.|TRBD1|TRBV6-5|TRBJ1-1
CASSYSGQAFATEAFF
TGTGCCAGCAGTTACTCGGGACAGGCCTTCGCCACTGAAGCTTTCTTT
>.|.|TRBV7-9|TRBJ2-5
CASSLSGEETQYF
TGTGCCAGCAGCTTATCCGGTGAAGAGACCCAGTACTTC
>.|TRBD2|TRBV9|TRBJ2-7
CASSPRWGRGGEQYF
TGTGCCAGCAGCCCCCGTTGGGGGCGGGGGGGCGAGCAGTACTTC
>.|.|TRBV7-8|TRBJ2-7
CASSQQSWGYEQYF
TGTGCCAGCAGCCAACAAAGTTGGGGCTACGAGCAGTACTTC
>.|.|TRBV29-1|TRBJ2-1
CSVLGLGAYNEQFF
TGCAGCGTCCTCGGACTTGGGGCCTACAATGAGCAGTTCTTC
>.|.|TRBV5-1|TRBJ2-5
CASSLVSGEETQYF
TGCGCCAGCAGCTTGGTATCGGGAGAAGAGACCCAGTACTTC
>once|.|TRBV21-1|TRBJ1-4
CASRGYEKLFF
TGTGCCAGCAGAGGGTATGAAAAACTGTTTTTT
>.|.|TRBV5-6|TRBJ1-4
CASRRKTQGPDEKLFF
TGTGCCAGCAGACGTAAAACACAGGGACCGGATGAAAAACTGTTTTTT
>once|.|TRBV27|TRBJ2-1
CASSDGGVGGYNEQFF
TGTGCCAGCAGTGACGGCGGCGTCGGCGGTTACAATGAGCAGTTCTTC
>.|.|TRBV11-3|TRBJ2-1
CASSLGSVSYNEQFF
TGTGCCAGCAGCTTAGGATCCGTCTCCTACAATGAGCAGTTCTTC